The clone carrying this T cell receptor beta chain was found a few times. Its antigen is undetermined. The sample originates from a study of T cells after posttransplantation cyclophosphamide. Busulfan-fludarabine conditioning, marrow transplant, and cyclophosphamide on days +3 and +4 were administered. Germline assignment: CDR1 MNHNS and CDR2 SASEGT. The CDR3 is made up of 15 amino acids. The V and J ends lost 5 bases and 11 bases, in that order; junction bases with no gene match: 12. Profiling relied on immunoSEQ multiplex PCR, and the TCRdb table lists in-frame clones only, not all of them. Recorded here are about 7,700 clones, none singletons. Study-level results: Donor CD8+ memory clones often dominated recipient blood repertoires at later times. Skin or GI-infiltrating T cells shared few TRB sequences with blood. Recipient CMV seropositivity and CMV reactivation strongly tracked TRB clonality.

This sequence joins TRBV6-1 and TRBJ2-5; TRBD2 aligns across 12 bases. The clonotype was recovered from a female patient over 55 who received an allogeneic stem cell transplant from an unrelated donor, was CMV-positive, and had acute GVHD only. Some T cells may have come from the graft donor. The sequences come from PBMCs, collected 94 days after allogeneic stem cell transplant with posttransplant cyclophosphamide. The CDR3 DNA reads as TGTGCCAGCAGTCCCCTTGGGACTAGCGGGCTAACACAGTACTTC. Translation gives CASSPLGTSGLTQYF.